A selection of T cell receptor beta chains follows, all from one sample in a study of cytomegalovirus exposure and HLA in healthy donors. Clones were read by immunoSEQ multiplex PCR, and TCRdb kept only the in-frame ones, dropping some. The repertoire shows 150,000 to 200,000 clones; the top ten hold 6.5%. Sequencing input: PBMCs. Source of these receptors: a man aged 25-45 years in good health and CMV-seronegative. The CDR3 runs from the conserved cysteine through the conserved F or W. Each record gives: V gene, CDR3 protein.

TRBV30,CAWAQGYSSGLFF
TRBV10-3,CAISELDSSGNTIYF
TRBV30,CAWSVQGVNYGYTF
TRBV5-1,CASSTGQGGEKLFF
TRBV5-1,CASSPGTGQGYTF
TRBV29-1,CSGEGSGTNEQFF
TRBV5-4,CASRPGQGGGYGYTF
TRBV13,CASSPTAGTVQYEQFF
TRBV28,CASSSGEMAKNIQYF
TRBV19,CASTLAPYNEQFF
TRBV29-1,CSVGTGISPLIGAGELFF
TRBV29-1,CSVEAGGGTGELFF
TRBV6-5,CASSPRLGGTDTQYF
TRBV6-5,CASSSVDTGDSPLHF
TRBV27,CASSLPGVNTEAFF
TRBV19,CASTIWGGGGFISQPQHF
TRBV7-9,CASSLAGLKAAFF
TRBV6-1,CASKRGGLNNYGYTF
TRBV19,CASEAGGPDGDTQYF
TRBV5-1,CASSLSPGVPEAFF